This TCR beta chain was recovered during a study of radiotherapy plus CTLA-4 blockade in lung cancer. Across the whole study: Objective responses were seen in around 18% of patients, disease control in 31%.

The assay was immunoSEQ multiplex PCR, and TCRdb's table has in-frame clones only and misses some. The sample carries about 60,000 clones, 76% recorded once. Those with chemo-refractory metastatic non-small-cell lung cancer were treated with focal radiation combined with CTLA-4 blockade using ipilimumab. The CDR3 is made up of 14 amino acids. V gave up 5 bases and J gave up 7 bases; unmatched junction bases: 8. Germline assignment: CDR1 MRHNA and CDR2 SNTAGT. This receptor was taken from a human donor with non-small cell lung cancer who had a complete response to radiotherapy plus ipilimumab. The sample here was peripheral blood, taken from a patient treated with radiotherapy plus ipilimumab. The gene calls are TRBV6-4 and TRBJ2-1, with 7 nucleotides matching TRBD1. The CDR3 loop reads CASSYRQGANEQFF. The CDR3 nucleotides are TGTGCCAGCAGTTACCGACAGGGTGCGAATGAGCAGTTCTTC.